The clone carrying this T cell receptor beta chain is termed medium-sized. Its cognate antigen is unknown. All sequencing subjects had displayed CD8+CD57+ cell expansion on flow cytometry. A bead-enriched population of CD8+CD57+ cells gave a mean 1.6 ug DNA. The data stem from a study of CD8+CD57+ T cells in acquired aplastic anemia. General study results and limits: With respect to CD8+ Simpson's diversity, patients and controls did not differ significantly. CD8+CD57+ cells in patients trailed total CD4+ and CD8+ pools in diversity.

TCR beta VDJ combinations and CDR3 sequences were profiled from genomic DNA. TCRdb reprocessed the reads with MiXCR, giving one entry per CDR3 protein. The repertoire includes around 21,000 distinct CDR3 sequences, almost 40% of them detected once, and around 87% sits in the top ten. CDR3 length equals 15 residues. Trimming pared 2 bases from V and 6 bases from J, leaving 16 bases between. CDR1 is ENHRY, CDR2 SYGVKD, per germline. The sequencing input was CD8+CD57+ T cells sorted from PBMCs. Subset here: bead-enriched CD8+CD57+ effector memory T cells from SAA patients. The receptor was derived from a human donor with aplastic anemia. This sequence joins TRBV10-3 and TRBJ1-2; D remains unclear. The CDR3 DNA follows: TGTGCCATCAGTGAGAATCGAGTGGGGTTGGATGGCTACACCTTC. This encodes CAISENRVGLDGYTF.